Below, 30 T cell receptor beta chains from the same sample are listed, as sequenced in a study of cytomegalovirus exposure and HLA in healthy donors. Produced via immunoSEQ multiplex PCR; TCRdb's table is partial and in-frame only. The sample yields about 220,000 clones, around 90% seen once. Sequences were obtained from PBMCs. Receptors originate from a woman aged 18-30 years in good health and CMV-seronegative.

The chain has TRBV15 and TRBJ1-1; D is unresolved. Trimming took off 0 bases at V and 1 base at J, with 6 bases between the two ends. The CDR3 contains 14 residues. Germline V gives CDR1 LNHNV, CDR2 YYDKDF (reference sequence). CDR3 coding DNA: TGTGCCACCAGCAGAGATCGGGAGAACACTGAAGCTTTCTTT. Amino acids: CATSRDRENTEAFF.

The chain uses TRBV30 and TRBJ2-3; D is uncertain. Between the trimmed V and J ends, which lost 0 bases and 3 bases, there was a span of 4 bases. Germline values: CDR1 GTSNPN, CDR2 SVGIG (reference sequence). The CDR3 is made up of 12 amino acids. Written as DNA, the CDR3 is TGTGCCTGGAGTGTACTGACAGATACGCAGTATTTT. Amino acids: CAWSVLTDTQYF. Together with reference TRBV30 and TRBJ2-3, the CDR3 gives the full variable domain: SQTIHQWPATLVQPVGSPLSLECTVEGTSNPNLYWYRQAAGRGLQLLFYSVGIGQISSEVPQNLSASRPQDRQFILSSKKLLLSDSGFYLCAWSVLTDTQYFGPGTRLTVL.

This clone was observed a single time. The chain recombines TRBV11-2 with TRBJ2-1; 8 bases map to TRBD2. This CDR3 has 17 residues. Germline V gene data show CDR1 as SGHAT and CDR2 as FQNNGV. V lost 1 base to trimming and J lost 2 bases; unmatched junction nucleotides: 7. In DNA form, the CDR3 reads TGTGCCAGCAGCTTAGTCAGAGCGGGAGCGGCCTACAATGAGCAGTTCTTC. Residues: CASSLVRAGAAYNEQFF.

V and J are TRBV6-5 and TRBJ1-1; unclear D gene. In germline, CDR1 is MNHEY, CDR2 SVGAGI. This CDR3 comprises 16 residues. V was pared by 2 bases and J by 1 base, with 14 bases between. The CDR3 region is CASSYKLRATNTEAFF. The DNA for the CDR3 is TGTGCCAGCAGTTACAAATTGAGGGCCACGAACACTGAAGCTTTCTTT.

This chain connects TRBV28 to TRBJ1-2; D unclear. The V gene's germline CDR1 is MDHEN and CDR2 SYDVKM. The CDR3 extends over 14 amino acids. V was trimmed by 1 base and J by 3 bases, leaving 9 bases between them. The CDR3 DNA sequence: TGTGCCAGCAGTTTATCGGGTCCTTACTATGGCTACACCTTC. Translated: CASSLSGPYYGYTF.

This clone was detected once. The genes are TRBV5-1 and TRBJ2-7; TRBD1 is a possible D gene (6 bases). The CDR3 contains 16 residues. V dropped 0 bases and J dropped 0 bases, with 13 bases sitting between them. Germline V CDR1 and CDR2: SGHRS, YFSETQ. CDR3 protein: CASSLGFGTTSYEQYF. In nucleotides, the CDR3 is TGCGCCAGCAGCTTGGGGTTCGGGACAACCTCCTACGAGCAGTACTTC.

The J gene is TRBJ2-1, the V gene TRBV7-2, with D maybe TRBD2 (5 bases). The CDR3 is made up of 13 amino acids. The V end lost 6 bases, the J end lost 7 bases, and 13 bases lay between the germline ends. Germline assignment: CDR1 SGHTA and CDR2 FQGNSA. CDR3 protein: CASSPARGNEQFF. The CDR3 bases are TGTGCCAGCAGTCCCGCGCGAGGGAATGAGCAGTTCTTC.

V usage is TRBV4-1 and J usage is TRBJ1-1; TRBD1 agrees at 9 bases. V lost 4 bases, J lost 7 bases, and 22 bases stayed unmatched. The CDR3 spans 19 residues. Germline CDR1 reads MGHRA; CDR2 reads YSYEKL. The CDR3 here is CASSPSPTGQGIMGGEAFF. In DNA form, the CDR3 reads TGCGCCAGCAGCCCGTCCCCCACGGGACAGGGTATAATGGGCGGTGAAGCTTTCTTT.

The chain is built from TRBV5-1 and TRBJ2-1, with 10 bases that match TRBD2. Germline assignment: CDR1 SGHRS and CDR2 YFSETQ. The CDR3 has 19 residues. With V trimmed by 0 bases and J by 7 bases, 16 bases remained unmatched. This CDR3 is CASSLAIAVDSGRRNEQFF. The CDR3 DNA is TGCGCCAGCAGCTTGGCCATAGCAGTGGATAGCGGGAGGAGGAATGAGCAGTTCTTC.

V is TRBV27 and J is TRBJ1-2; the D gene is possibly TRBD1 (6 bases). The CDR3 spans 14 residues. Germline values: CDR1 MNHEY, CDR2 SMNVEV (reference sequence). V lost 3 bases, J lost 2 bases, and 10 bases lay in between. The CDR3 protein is CASSLDRFNYGYTF. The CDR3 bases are TGTGCCAGCAGTTTGGACAGATTCAACTATGGCTACACCTTC.

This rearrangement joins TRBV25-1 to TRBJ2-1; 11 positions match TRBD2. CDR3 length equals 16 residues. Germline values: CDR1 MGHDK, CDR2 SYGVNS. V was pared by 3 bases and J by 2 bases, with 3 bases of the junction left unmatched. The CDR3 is CASSEASGRTYNEQFF. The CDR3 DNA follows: TGTGCCAGCAGTGAGGCTAGCGGGAGGACCTACAATGAGCAGTTCTTC.

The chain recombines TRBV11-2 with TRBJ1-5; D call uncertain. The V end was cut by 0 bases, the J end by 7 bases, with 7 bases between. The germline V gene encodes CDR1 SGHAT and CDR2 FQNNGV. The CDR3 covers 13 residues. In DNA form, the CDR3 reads TGTGCCAGCAGCTTAGAGGGGAGCCAGCCCCAGCATTTT. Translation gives CASSLEGSQPQHF. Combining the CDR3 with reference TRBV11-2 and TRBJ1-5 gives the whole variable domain EAGVAQSPRYKIIEKRQSVAFWCNPISGHATLYWYQQILGQGPKLLIQFQNNGVVDDSQLPKDRFSAERLKGVDSTLKIQPAKLEDSAVYLCASSLEGSQPQHFGDGTRLSIL.

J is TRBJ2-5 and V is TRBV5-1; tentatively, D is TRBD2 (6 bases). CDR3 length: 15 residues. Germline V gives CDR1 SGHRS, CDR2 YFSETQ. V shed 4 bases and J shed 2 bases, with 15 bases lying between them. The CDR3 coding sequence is TGCGCCAGCAGCCCGAGACCGGGGAGGCAAGAGACCCAGTACTTC. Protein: CASSPRPGRQETQYF.

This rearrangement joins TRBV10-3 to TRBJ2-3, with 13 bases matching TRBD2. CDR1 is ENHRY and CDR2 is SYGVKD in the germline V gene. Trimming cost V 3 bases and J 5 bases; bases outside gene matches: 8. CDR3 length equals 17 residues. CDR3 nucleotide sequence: TGTGCCATCAGTGATATACTAGCGGGAGGGCCGGGAGATACGCAGTATTTT. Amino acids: CAISDILAGGPGDTQYF.

The CDR3 here is CASSSRDEQYF. CDR3 in DNA: TGTGCCAGCAGCTCTCGAGACGAGCAGTACTTC. This rearrangement joins TRBV7-2 to TRBJ2-7; D remains unclear. V was shortened by 4 bases and J by 5 bases, with 6 bases between the two germline ends. Germline assignment: CDR1 SGHTA and CDR2 FQGNSA. The CDR3 is made up of 11 amino acids.

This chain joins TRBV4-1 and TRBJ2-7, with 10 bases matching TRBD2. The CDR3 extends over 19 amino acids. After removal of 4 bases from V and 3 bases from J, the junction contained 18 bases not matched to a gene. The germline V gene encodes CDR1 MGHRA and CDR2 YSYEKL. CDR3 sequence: CASSPSPILLAGRDYEQYF. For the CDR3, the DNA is TGCGCCAGCAGCCCATCCCCCATCTTACTAGCGGGAAGGGACTACGAGCAGTACTTC.

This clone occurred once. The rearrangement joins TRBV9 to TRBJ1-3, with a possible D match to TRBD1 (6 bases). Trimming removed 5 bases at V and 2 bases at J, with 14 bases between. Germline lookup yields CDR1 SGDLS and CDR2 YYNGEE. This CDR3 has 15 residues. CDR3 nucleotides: TGTGCCAGCAGTGGGGGCAGGGCGGCTGGAAACACCATATATTTT. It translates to CASSGGRAAGNTIYF.

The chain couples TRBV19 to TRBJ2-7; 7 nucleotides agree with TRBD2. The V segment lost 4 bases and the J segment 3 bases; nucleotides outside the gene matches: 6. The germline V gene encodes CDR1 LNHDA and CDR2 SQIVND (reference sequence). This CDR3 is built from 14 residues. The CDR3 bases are TGTGCCAGTAGTAGCGGGAGCTCTTACTACGAGCAGTACTTC. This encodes CASSSGSSYYEQYF. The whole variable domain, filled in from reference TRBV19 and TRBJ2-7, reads DGGITQSPKYLFRKEGQNVTLSCEQNLNHDAMYWYRQDPGQGLRLIYYSQIVNDFQKGDIAEGYSVSREKKESFPLTVTSAQKNPTAFYLCASSSGSSYYEQYFGPGTRLTVT.

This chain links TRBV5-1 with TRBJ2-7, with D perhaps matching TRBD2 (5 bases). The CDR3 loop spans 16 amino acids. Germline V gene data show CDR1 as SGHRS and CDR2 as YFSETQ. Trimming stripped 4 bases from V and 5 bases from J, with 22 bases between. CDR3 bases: TGCGCCAGCAGCCGGGGAAACACCGGGATCGTGGACGAGCAGTACTTC. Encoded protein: CASSRGNTGIVDEQYF.

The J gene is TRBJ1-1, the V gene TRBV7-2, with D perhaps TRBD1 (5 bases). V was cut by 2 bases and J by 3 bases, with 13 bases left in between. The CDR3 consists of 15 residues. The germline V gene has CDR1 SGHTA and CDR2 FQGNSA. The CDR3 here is CASSLPPGRDTEAFF. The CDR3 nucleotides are TGTGCCAGCAGCTTACCACCGGGCAGGGACACTGAAGCTTTCTTT.

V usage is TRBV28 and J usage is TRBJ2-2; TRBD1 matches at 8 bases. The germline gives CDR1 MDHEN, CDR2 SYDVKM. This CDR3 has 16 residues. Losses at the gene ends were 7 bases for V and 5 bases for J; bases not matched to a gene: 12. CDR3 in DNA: TGTGCCAGCATTCTATCCAGGGGGCGTCGGACCGGGGAGCTGTTTTTT. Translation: CASILSRGRRTGELFF.

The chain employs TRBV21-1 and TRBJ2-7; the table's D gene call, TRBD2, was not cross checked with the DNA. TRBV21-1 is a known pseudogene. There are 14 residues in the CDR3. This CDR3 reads CDLRGGCYSYEQYF. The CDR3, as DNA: TGTGACCTTCGAGGAGGCTGTTACTCCTACGAGCAGTACTTC.

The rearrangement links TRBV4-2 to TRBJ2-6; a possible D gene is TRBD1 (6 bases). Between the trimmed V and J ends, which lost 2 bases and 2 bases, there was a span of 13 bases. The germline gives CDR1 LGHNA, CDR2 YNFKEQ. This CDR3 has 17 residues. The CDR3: CASSQSNRDPGANVLTF. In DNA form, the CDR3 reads TGTGCCAGCAGCCAATCCAACAGGGACCCTGGGGCCAACGTCCTGACTTTC.

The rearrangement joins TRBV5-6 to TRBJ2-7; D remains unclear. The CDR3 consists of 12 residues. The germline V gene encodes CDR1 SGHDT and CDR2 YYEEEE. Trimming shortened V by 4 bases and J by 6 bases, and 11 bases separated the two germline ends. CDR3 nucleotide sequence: TGTGCCAGCAGCCCCGGGTTGGGCGAGCAGTACTTC. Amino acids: CASSPGLGEQYF. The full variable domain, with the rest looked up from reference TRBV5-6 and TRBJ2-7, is DAGVTQSPTHLIKTRGQQVTLRCSPKSGHDTVSWYQQALGQGPQFIFQYYEEEERQRGNFPDRFSGHQFPNYSSELNVNALLLGDSALYLCASSPGLGEQYFGPGTRLTVT.

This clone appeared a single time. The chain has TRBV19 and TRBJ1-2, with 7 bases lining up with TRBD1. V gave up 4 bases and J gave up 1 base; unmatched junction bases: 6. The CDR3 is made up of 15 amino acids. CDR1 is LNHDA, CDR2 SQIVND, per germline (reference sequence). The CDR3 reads CASSTRQGNNYGYTF. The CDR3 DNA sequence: TGTGCCAGTAGTACTCGACAGGGAAATAACTATGGCTACACCTTC. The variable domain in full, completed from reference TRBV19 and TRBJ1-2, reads DGGITQSPKYLFRKEGQNVTLSCEQNLNHDAMYWYRQDPGQGLRLIYYSQIVNDFQKGDIAEGYSVSREKKESFPLTVTSAQKNPTAFYLCASSTRQGNNYGYTFGSGTRLTVV.

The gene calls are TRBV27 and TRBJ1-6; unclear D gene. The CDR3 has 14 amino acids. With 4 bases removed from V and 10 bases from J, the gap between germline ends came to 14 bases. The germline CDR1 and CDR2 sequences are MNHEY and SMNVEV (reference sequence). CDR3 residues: CASSSAALGSPLHF. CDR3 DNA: TGTGCCAGCAGTTCGGCGGCCCTAGGATCACCCCTCCACTTT.

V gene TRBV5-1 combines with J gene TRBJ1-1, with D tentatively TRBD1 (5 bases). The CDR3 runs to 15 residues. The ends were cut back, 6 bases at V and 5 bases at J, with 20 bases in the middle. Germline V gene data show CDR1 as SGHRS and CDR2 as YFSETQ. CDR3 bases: TGCGCCAGCACCTTAGACAGCACAATAGGGACTGAAGCTTTCTTT. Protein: CASTLDSTIGTEAFF.

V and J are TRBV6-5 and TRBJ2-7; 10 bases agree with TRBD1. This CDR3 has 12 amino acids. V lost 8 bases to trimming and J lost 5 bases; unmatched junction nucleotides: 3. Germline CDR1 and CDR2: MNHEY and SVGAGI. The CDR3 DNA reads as TGTGCCAGCGGGACAGGGGTCAACGAGCAGTACTTC. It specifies CASGTGVNEQYF.

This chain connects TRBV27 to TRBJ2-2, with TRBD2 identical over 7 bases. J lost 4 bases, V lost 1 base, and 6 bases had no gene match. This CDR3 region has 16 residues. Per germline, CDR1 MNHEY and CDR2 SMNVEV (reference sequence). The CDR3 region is CASSLLYSGGTGELFF. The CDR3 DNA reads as TGTGCCAGCAGTTTATTATATTCGGGAGGCACCGGGGAGCTGTTTTTT.

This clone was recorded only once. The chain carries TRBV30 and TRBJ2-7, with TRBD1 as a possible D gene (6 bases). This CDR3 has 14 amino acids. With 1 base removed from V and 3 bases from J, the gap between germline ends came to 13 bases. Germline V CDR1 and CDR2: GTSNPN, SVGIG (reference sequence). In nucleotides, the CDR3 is TGTGCCTGGAGTGGAGGTCTAGGGGGCTACGAGCAGTACTTC. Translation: CAWSGGLGGYEQYF.